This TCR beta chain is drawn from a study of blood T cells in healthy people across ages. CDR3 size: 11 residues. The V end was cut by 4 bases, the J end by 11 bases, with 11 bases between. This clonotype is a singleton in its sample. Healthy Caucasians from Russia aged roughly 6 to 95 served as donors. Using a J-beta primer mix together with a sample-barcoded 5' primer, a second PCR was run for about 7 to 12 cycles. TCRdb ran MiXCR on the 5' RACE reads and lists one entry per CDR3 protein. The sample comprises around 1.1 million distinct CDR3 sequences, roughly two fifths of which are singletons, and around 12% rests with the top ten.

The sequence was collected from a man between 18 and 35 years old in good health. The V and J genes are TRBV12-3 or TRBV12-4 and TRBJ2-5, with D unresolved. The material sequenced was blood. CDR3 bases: TGTGCCAGCAGTTCGACTCTCGGGCAGTACTTC. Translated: CASSSTLGQYF.